Given below is one TCR beta chain in context. Its specificity is unknown. This entry belongs to a study of cytomegalovirus exposure and HLA in healthy donors. Broader study findings: Reported findings show TCR beta sequences accurately forecast HLA-A and HLA-B alleles in most subjects. Among immune exposure information, only CMV serostatus was available. It was taken for granted in presence/absence analyses that sequencing depth across donors was roughly uniform. Researchers left out some V segments, among them TRBV6-2 and TRBV6-3, as indistinguishable.

This CDR3 is built from 14 residues. In germline, CDR1 is SGHRS, CDR2 YFSETQ. The junction had 6 bases not matched to a gene; V was cut back by 4 bases and J by 10 bases. The PCR was carried out with 60 Vbeta primers and 13 Jbeta primers. The assay was immunoSEQ multiplex PCR, and TCRdb's table has in-frame clones only and misses some. The sample has around 170,000 clones, around 80% seen once. Sequencing was done on a sample of PBMCs. This sequence joins TRBV5-1 and TRBJ2-1; the match to TRBD2 covers 12 bases. The sequence derives from a man aged 35 to 55 in good health and CMV-seronegative. CDR3 residues: CASSPTSGGPEQFF. The CDR3 nucleotides read TGCGCCAGCAGCCCGACTAGCGGGGGACCCGAGCAGTTCTTC.